This TCR beta chain came from a study of blood T cell repertoires in COVID-19. At the level of the study: The United States, Italy and Spain supplied acute and convalescent COVID-19 samples.

The CDR3 totals 14 residues. The V gene end was trimmed by 5 bases and the J gene end by 6 bases; junction bases not matched to a gene: 6. Germline CDR1 is SGHNT and CDR2 is YYREEE (reference sequence). Original processing notes: Amplifying reference gene primers gave estimates of nucleated cell counts. This table comes from immunoSEQ multiplex PCR, and its TCRdb copy is limited to in-frame clones, with some not included. V and J calls and clone size come straight from that table; D and trimming were deduced from the DNA. The repertoire has about 89,000 clones, 75% to 85% of them found once; the top ten carry approximately 21%.

The material sequenced was peripheral blood. The TCR comes from a woman aged 80 or over with acute or convalescent COVID-19. The V and J genes are TRBV5-4 and TRBJ2-1, with 9 bases fitting TRBD2. This CDR3 reads CASSPRGGGNEQFF. The CDR3 DNA reads as TGTGCCAGCAGTCCTCGCGGGGGGGGCAATGAGCAGTTCTTC.